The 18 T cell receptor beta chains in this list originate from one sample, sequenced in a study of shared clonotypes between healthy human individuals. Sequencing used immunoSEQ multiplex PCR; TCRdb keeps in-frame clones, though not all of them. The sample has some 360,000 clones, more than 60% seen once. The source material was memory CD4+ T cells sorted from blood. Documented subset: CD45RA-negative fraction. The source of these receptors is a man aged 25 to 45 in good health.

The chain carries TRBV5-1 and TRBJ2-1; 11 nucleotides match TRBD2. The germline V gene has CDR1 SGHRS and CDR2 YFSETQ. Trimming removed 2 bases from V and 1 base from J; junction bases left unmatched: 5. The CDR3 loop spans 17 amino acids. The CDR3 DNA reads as TGCGCCAGCAGCTTCTCACTAGCGGGAGTATCCTACAATGAGCAGTTCTTC. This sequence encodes CASSFSLAGVSYNEQFF.

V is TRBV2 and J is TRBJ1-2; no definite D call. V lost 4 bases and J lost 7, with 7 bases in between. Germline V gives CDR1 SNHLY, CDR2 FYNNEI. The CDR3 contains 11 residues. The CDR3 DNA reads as TGTGCCAGCAGTGGGACGACTGGCTACACCTTC. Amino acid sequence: CASSGTTGYTF.

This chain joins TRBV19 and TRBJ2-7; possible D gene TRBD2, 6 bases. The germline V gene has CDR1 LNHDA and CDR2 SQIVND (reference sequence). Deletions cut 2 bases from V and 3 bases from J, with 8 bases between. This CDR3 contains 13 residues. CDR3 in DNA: TGTGCCAGTAGTATACGGGACTTCTACGAGCAGTACTTC. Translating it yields CASSIRDFYEQYF.

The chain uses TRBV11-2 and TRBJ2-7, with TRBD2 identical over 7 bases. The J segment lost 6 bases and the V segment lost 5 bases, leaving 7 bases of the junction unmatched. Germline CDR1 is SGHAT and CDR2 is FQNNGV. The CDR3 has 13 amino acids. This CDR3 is CASSLIGEGEQYF. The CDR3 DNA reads TGTGCCAGCAGCCTCATAGGGGAGGGCGAGCAGTACTTC.

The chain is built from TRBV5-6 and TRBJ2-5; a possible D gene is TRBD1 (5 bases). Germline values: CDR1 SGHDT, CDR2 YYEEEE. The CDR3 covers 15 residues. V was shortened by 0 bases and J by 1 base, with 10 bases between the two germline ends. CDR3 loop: CASSLAGLAQETQYF. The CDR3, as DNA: TGTGCCAGCAGCTTGGCAGGGCTGGCCCAAGAGACCCAGTACTTC.

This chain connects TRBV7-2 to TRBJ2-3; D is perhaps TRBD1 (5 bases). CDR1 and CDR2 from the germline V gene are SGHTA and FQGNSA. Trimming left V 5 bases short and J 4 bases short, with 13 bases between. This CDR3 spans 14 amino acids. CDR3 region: CASSARPGSDTQYF. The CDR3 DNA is TGTGCCAGCAGCGCCCGCCCAGGGTCAGATACGCAGTATTTT.

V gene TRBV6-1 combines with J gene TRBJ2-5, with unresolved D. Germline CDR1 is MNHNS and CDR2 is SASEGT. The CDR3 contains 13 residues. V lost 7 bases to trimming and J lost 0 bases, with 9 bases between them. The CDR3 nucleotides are TGTGCCAGCAAAGCCGGGTACCAAGAGACCCAGTACTTC. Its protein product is CASKAGYQETQYF.

Here the CDR3 DNA reads TGTGCCACCCGGGGGGCCTACGAGCAGTACTTC. This translates into CATRGAYEQYF. The chain uses TRBV6-5 and TRBJ2-7; 7 nucleotides align to TRBD2. Germline CDR1 reads MNHEY; CDR2 reads SVGAGI. V was clipped by 10 bases and J by 2 bases; unmatched bases: 2. The CDR3 has 11 amino acids.

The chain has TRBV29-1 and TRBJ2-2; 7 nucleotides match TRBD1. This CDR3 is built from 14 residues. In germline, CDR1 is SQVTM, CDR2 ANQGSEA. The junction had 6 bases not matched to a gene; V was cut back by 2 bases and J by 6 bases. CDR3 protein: CSVEPTGDAGELFF. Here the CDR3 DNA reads TGCAGCGTTGAACCCACAGGGGACGCCGGGGAGCTGTTTTTT.

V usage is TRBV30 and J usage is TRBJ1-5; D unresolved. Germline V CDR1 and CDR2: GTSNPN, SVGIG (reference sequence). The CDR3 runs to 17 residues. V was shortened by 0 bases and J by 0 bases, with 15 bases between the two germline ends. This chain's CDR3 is CAWSVSRTRNSNQPQHF. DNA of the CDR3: TGTGCCTGGAGTGTATCTCGGACGCGGAATAGCAATCAGCCCCAGCATTTT.

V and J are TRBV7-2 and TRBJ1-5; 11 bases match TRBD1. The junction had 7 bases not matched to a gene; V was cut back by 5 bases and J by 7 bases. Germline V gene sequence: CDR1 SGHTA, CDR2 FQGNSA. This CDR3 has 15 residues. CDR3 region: CASSADRGRGQPQHF. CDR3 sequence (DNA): TGTGCCAGCAGCGCGGACAGGGGGCGGGGGCAGCCCCAGCATTTT. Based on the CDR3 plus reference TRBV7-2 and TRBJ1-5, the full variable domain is GAGVSQSPSNKVTEKGKDVELRCDPISGHTALYWYRQSLGQGLEFLIYFQGNSAPDKSGLPSDRFSAERTGGSVSTLTIQRTQQEDSAVYLCASSADRGRGQPQHFGDGTRLSIL.

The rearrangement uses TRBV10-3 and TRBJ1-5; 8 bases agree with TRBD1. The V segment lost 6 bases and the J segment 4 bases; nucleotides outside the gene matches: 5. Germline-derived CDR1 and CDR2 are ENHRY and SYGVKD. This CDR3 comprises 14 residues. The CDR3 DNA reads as TGTGCCATCAGAGGACAGGGCCAAAATCAGCCCCAGCATTTT. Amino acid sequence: CAIRGQGQNQPQHF.

CDR3 in DNA: TGCGCCAGCACCCCAACACGGGGGACCGGGGAGCTGTTTTTT. Its protein product is CASTPTRGTGELFF. The chain recombines TRBV4-1 with TRBJ2-2; D possibly corresponds to TRBD2 (6 bases). The germline gives CDR1 MGHRA, CDR2 YSYEKL. CDR3 size: 14 residues. V gave up 7 bases and J gave up 5 bases, with 14 bases separating them.

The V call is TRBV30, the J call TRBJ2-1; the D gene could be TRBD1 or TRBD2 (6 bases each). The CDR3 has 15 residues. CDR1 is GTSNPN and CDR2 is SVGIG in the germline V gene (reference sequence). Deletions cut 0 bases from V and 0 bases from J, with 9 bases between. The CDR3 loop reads CAWSVRGVSYNEQFF. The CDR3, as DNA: TGTGCCTGGAGTGTAAGGGGGGTCTCCTACAATGAGCAGTTCTTC.

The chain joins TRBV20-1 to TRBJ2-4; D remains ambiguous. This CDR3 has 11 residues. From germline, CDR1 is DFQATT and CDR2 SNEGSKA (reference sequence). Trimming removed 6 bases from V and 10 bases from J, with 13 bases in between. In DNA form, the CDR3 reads TGCAGTGCCCCCACACTGGGGATTCAGTACTTC. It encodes CSAPTLGIQYF.

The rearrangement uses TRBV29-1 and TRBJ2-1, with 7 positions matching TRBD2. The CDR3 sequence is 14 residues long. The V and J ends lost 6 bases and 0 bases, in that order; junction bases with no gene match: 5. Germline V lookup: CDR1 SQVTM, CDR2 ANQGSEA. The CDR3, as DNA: TGCAGCGTGGACGGGGGGAACTCCTACAATGAGCAGTTCTTC. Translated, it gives CSVDGGNSYNEQFF.

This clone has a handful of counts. The CDR3, as DNA: TGCAGCGTTATAATGGGGACAGGGAACTATGGCTACACCTTC. Protein product: CSVIMGTGNYGYTF. The chain combines TRBV29-1 with TRBJ1-2; the match to TRBD1 covers 9 bases. The ends lost 5 bases at V and 2 bases at J; junction bases unmatched: 6. Germline CDR1 is SQVTM and CDR2 is ANQGSEA. The CDR3 sequence is 14 residues long.

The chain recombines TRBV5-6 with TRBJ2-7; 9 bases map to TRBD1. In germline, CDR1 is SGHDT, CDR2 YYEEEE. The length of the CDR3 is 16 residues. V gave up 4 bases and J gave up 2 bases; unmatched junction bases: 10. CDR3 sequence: CASSVGQGRPAYEQYF. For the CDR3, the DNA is TGTGCCAGCAGCGTAGGACAGGGGCGACCTGCCTACGAGCAGTACTTC.